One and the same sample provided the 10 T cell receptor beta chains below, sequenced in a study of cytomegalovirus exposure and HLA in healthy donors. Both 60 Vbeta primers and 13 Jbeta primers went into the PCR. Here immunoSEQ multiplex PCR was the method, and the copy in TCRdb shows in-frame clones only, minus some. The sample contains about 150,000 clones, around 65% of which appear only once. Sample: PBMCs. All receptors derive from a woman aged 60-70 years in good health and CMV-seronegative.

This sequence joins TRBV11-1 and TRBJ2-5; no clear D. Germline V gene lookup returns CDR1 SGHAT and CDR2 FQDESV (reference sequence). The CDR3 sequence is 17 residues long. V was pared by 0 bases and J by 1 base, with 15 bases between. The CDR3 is CASSLAGRSGFQETQYF. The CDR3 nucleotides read TGTGCCAGCAGCTTAGCTGGTCGGTCAGGCTTCCAAGAGACCCAGTACTTC.

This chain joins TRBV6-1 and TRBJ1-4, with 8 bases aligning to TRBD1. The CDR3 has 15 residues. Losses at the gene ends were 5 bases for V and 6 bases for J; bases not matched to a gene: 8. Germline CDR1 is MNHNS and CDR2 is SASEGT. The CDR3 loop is CASSPGQGRDEKLFF. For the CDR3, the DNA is TGTGCCAGCAGTCCAGGACAGGGCAGAGATGAAAAACTGTTTTTT.

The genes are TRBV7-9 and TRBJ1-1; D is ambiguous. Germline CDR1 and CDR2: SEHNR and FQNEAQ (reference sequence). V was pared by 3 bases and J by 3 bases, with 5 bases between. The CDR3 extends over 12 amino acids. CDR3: CASSFEDTEAFF. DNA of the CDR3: TGTGCCAGCAGCTTTGAGGACACTGAAGCTTTCTTT.

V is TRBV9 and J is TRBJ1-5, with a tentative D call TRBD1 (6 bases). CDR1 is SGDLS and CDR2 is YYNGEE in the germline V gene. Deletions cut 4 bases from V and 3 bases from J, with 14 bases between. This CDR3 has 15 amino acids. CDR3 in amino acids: CASSSQGFYNQPQHF. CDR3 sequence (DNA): TGTGCCAGCAGCTCCCAGGGGTTTTACAATCAGCCCCAGCATTTT.

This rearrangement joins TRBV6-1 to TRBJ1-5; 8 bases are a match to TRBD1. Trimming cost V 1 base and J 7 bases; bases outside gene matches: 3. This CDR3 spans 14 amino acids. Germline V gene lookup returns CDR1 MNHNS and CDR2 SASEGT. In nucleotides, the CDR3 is TGTGCCAGCAGTGAAGGGGACAGGAGGCAGCCCCAGCATTTT. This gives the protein CASSEGDRRQPQHF.

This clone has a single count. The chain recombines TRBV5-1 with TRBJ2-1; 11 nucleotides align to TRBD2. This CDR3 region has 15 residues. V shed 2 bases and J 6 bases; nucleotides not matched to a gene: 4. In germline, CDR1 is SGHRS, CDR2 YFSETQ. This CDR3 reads CASSFALAGGNEQFF. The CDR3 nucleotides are TGCGCCAGCAGCTTCGCTCTAGCGGGAGGCAATGAGCAGTTCTTC. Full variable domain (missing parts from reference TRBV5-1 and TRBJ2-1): KAGVTQTPRYLIKTRGQQVTLSCSPISGHRSVSWYQQTPGQGLQFLFEYFSETQRNKGNFPGRFSGRQFSNSRSEMNVSTLELGDSALYLCASSFALAGGNEQFFGPGTRLTVL.

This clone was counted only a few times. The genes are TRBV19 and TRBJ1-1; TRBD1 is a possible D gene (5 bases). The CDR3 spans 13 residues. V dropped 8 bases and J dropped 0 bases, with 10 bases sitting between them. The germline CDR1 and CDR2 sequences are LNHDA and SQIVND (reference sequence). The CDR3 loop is CASGPGMNTEAFF. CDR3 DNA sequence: TGTGCCAGTGGTCCAGGGATGAACACTGAAGCTTTCTTT.

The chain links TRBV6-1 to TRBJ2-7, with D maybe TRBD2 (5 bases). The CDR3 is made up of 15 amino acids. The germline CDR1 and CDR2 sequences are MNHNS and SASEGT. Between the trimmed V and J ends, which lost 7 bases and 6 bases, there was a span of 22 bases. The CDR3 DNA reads TGTGCCAGCACTAAGGCGGCGGGCTCAGCCGTCGAGCAGTACTTC. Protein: CASTKAAGSAVEQYF.

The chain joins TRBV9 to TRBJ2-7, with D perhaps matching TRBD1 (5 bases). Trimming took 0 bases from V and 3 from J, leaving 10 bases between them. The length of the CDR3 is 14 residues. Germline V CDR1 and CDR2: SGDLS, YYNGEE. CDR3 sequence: CASSVEGRVYEQYF. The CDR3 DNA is TGTGCCAGCAGCGTAGAAGGCAGGGTCTACGAGCAGTACTTC.

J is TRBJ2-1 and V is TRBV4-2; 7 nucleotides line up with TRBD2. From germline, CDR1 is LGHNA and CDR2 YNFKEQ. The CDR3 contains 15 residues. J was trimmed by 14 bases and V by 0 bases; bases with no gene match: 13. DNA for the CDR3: TGTGCCAGCAGCCAAGATCTAGCGGCACACACTGGGGAGTTCTTC. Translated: CASSQDLAAHTGEFF.